Each of the 11 T cell receptor beta chains below was sequenced from the same sample in a study of cytomegalovirus exposure and HLA in healthy donors (dated by TCRdb to the late 2010s). Library preparation was by the immunoSEQ multiplex PCR assay. The multiplex PCR relied on a mix of 60 forward primers for TCR Vbeta segments and 13 reverse primers for TCR Jbeta segments. The source is immuneACCESS, and TCRdb retained only in-frame sequences with V and J called. Part of the clones is not carried over; for the studies checked, unresolved V genes explain less than half of this, and the remainder is unexplained. A total of some 120,000 clones appear in this sample, around 77% of them only once. The top ten hold 1% to 1.5% of the sample. The sample taken for sequencing was PBMCs. The receptors shown here come from a man between 45 and 60 years old in good health and CMV-seronegative.

The CDR3 region is CASTYTGVPDTQYF. The CDR3 DNA sequence: TGTGCCAGCACCTATACAGGGGTTCCAGATACGCAGTATTTT. V and J are TRBV6-6 and TRBJ2-3; 7 bases are shared with TRBD1. V shed 7 bases, J shed 4 bases, and the junction held 8 bases outside the gene matches. The CDR3 runs 14 residues. The germline CDR1 and CDR2 sequences are MNHNY and SVGAGI (reference sequence).

This clone was picked up a small number of times. This chain connects TRBV27 to TRBJ1-1; D not resolved. CDR3 length: 12 residues. From germline, CDR1 is MNHEY and CDR2 SMNVEV (reference sequence). V lost 4 bases and J lost 1, with 4 bases in between. The CDR3 spells CASSSGNTEAFF. The CDR3 nucleotides read TGTGCCAGCAGTTCCGGGAACACTGAAGCTTTCTTT.

This clone has just a few counts. The rearrangement uses TRBV19 and TRBJ2-3, with a tentative D call TRBD1 (5 bases). The CDR3 loop spans 15 amino acids. V was pared by 6 bases and J by 3 bases, with 16 bases between. Germline CDR1 LNHDA, CDR2 SQIVND (reference sequence). The CDR3 coding sequence is TGTGCCAGTAGCCCCGCGCCCAGGGAAACAGATACGCAGTATTTT. Translated, it gives CASSPAPRETDTQYF.

This sequence joins TRBV6-5 and TRBJ2-3; a weak D match, TRBD2 (6 bases). Germline values: CDR1 MNHEY, CDR2 SVGAGI. The CDR3 has 15 amino acids. Trimming took 0 bases from V and 4 from J, leaving 11 bases between them. The CDR3 nucleotides read TGTGCCAGCAGTTACTCGGTAACGGGAGCAGATACGCAGTATTTT. This encodes CASSYSVTGADTQYF.

Here the CDR3 reads CASSLAGGTDQETQYF. DNA for the CDR3: TGTGCCAGCAGCTTGGCCGGGGGTACCGACCAAGAGACCCAGTACTTC. The chain employs TRBV5-4 and TRBJ2-5; TRBD2 might be the D (6 bases). Germline lookup yields CDR1 SGHNT and CDR2 YYREEE (reference sequence). The V end lost 0 bases, the J end lost 0 bases, and 12 bases lay between the germline ends. The CDR3 extends over 16 amino acids.

The rearrangement uses TRBV15 and TRBJ2-1; TRBD1 matches at 8 bases. Germline trimming cut 3 bases from V and 7 bases from J; bases unmatched to any gene: 11. CDR1 is LNHNV and CDR2 is YYDKDF in the germline V gene (reference sequence). This CDR3 spans 16 amino acids. The CDR3 sequence: CATSSRTGWGSNEQFF. CDR3 bases: TGTGCCACCAGCAGTAGGACAGGGTGGGGTTCGAATGAGCAGTTCTTC.

V and J are TRBV28 and TRBJ2-7; 8 nucleotides align to TRBD1. Germline CDR1 reads MDHEN; CDR2 reads SYDVKM. There are 15 residues in the CDR3. V dropped 7 bases and J dropped 3; count of bases not matched to a gene: 11. The CDR3 here is CASTPPGQGYYEQYF. DNA of the CDR3: TGTGCCAGCACTCCCCCCGGACAGGGATACTACGAGCAGTACTTC.

The V and J genes are TRBV5-6 and TRBJ2-1; no clear D gene. The ends were cut back, 5 bases at V and 3 bases at J, with 15 bases in the middle. CDR1 is SGHDT, CDR2 YYEEEE, per germline. The CDR3 is 15 amino acids. The DNA of the CDR3 is TGTGCCAGCAGTAACCAGGTTGGTATCTACAATGAGCAGTTCTTC. Translating gives CASSNQVGIYNEQFF.

The J gene is TRBJ2-5, the V gene TRBV7-2; 10 bases are shared with TRBD2. Germline V lookup: CDR1 SGHTA, CDR2 FQGNSA. V trimming: 5 bases; J trimming: 0 bases; junction bases outside the gene matches: 6. This CDR3 spans 16 amino acids. The CDR3 DNA sequence: TGTGCCAGCAGCCTTACTAGCGGGAATCACCAAGAGACCCAGTACTTC. It is translated as CASSLTSGNHQETQYF.

The chain employs TRBV28 and TRBJ2-3; 7 bases are shared with TRBD2. V shed 7 bases, J shed 3 bases, and the junction held 7 bases outside the gene matches. CDR1 is MDHEN and CDR2 is SYDVKM in the germline V gene. The CDR3 runs 14 residues. DNA for the CDR3: TGTGCCAGCACCTCGGGGGGAAGGACAGATACGCAGTATTTT. It codes for CASTSGGRTDTQYF.

V gene TRBV6-5 combines with J gene TRBJ1-1, with a tentative D call TRBD1 (5 bases). Germline V gene data show CDR1 as MNHEY and CDR2 as SVGAGI. The CDR3 runs to 11 residues. V was pared by 6 bases and J by 4 bases, with 6 bases between. CDR3 sequence (DNA): TGTGCCAGCAGGGGGCCCACTGAAGCTTTCTTT. Amino acids: CASRGPTEAFF.